This TCR beta chain was observed in a study of OX40 agonist ivuxolimab in advanced cancers. Whole-study context: Patients received ivuxolimab, an intravenous treatment, every 2 weeks at 0.01 to 10 mg/kg.

CDR1 SNHLY and CDR2 FYNNEI come from the germline V gene. Trimming took off 4 bases at V and 4 bases at J, with 10 bases between the two ends. The CDR3 sequence is 13 residues long. To note about this clone: Its antigen remains unknown.

Findings and caveats of the study: It was also the case that some nonresponders had low normalized T-cell clonal expansion. Fewer expanded clones were found on average in CD4+ than in CD8+ T cells.

TCRdb keeps only in-frame clones here, not all; method: immunoSEQ multiplex PCR. The data hold around 63,000 clones, with about nine tenths observed a single time. This sequence was found in an adult with an advanced solid tumor such as melanoma, head and neck, liver or kidney cancer. This specimen was CD4+ or CD8+ T cells sorted from blood, taken in a trial of the OX40 agonist ivuxolimab. The J gene is TRBJ2-5, the V gene TRBV2; D unclear. CDR3 sequence (DNA): TGTGCCAGCAGTGGGTGGGGTGGAGAGACCCAGTACTTC. This codes for CASSGWGGETQYF.